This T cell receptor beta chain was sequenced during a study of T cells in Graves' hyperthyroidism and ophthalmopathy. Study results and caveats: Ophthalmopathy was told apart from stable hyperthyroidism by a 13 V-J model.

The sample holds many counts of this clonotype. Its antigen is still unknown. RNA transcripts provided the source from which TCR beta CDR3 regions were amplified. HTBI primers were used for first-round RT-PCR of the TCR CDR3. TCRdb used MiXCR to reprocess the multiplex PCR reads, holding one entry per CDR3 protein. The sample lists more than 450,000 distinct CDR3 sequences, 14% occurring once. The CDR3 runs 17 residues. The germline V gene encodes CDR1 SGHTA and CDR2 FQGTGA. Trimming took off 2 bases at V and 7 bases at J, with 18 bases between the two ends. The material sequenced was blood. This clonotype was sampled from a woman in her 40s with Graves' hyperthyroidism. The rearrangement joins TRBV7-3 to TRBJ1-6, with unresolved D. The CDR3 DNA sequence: TGTGCCAGCAGCTTACGGGATAGCCGTTCGTTCAATTCACCCCTCCACTTT. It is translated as CASSLRDSRSFNSPLHF.